This T cell receptor beta chain stems from a study of OX40 agonist ivuxolimab in advanced cancers. The study's findings and limits: Mean expanded clone counts were higher in CD8+ than CD4+ T cells.

The CDR3 has 16 residues. V was cut by 0 bases and J by 6 bases, with 18 bases left in between. Germline-derived CDR1 and CDR2 are MNHEY and SVGAGI. To note about this clone: Its antigen is currently unknown.

Using immunoSEQ multiplex PCR, the repertoire was profiled, and TCRdb retains in-frame clones only, with some absent. The data hold 100,000 to 120,000 clones, with roughly nine tenths observed a single time. The specimen was CD4+ or CD8+ T cells sorted from blood, collected in a trial of the OX40 agonist ivuxolimab. This TCR came from an adult with an advanced solid tumor such as melanoma, head and neck, liver or kidney cancer. The chain joins TRBV6-5 to TRBJ2-7; D unclear. CDR3 protein: CASSYSTPTRMSEQYF. The CDR3 DNA follows: TGTGCCAGCAGTTACTCGACACCAACCCGGATGAGCGAGCAGTACTTC.